This TCR beta chain was found in a study of blood T cells in healthy people across ages (dated by TCRdb to 2013 to 2016). As for the study more broadly: In model experiments, roughly one uniquely barcoded TCR beta cDNA molecule per two T cells was captured by template switching. For two donors (one aged 18 to 30 and one aged 80 or older), the study analyzed two additional independent replicas of 1 million unique cDNA reads from the same blood draw. To avoid experimental bias, donors of different ages were distributed randomly across sequencing lanes. Donors were grouped into four age groups: young (average roughly 16 years), middle-aged (39), aged (about 60) and long-lived (over 80). To track age-related changes in TCR beta repertoire diversity, the study relied on deep sequencing normalized with unique cDNA molecular identifiers.

The CDR1 and CDR2 encoded by the germline V gene (reference sequence) are DFQATT and SNEGSKA. Reading from cysteine to phenylalanine, the CDR3 counts 14 amino acids. The retained sequence is limited to the CDR3, 42 bases, with the frame set at the first base. Between the V and J ends, shortened by 6 bases and 5 bases respectively, the junction contains 19 bases. Overall study outcomes, separate from this receptor: Conclusive comparison of naive and antigen-experienced compartments was prevented by the profiling of bulk unsorted PBMCs. A strong correlation was found between observed TCR beta diversity and the percentage of naive T cells measured by flow cytometry. Compared with the aged group, more naive CD4+ T cells, fewer expanded clones and increased TCR diversity were shown by the long-lived group, suggesting age selection. As age increased, observed TCR beta diversity per million T cells dropped in a roughly linear way, and a significant reduction was already evident by age 40. Estimates of total diversity based on one million sequenced T cells were regarded as lower bounds and as underestimates. The CMV infection status of donors was not known, potentially confounding age-related changes in expanded clonotypes.

This clonotype was observed a few times. The clone's antigen remains unknown. No base-level quality is on record; no much larger clone is a single base apart. Receptor libraries were prepared by 5' RACE. The instrument was an Illumina HiSeq 2500. A second PCR of roughly 7 to 11 cycles was performed with a sample-barcoded 5' primer and a J-beta primer mix. Each TCR beta cDNA molecule received a unique molecular identifier from a template-switch 5' adaptor carrying 12 random nucleotides. Each sample yielded at least 2.5 million CDR3-containing paired-end reads. First-strand cDNA was synthesized from all RNA with the Mint cDNA synthesis kit, primed by a TRBC-specific oligonucleotide. All cDNA was treated with uracil-DNA glycosylase and then went through a first 18-cycle PCR with the universal primers M1SS and BC2_uni_R. Turning to the authors' computational methods: For normalization, 1 million high-quality reads, each with a distinct molecular identifier, were randomly selected from each sample. Reads sharing molecular identifiers were discarded rather than binned into consensus sequences. MiTCR, set to a Q25 quality threshold and the strictest error-elimination algorithm, was used for CDR3 identification, clonotype clustering and error correction. A nonparametric unseen species model using Euler transformation provided a lower-bound estimate of total TCR beta diversity. TCRdb handled the public reads itself, with Q25 trimming in fastp and clone calling in MiXCR, and kept productive beta chains. Each entry merges the rows of one CDR3 protein and shows their most common DNA and genes. The authors' filters were not applied to this entry. For this sample the table gives some 1.4 million distinct CDR3 sequences, of which about 40% were detected only once. The top ten hold 7.9% of the sample.

Systemically healthy Caucasian individuals from Russia, some 38 in total and aged about 6 to 95 years, were included as donors. Each donor gave about 10 milliliters of peripheral blood, drawn into EDTA-treated Vacutainer tubes. Ficoll-Paque density-gradient centrifugation was used to isolate PBMCs, with at least 6 million per sample. Total RNA, at least 6 micrograms per sample, was extracted from PBMCs with Trizol reagent. For every donor, an aliquot of PBMCs went through flow cytometry to measure the percentages of naive CD45RAhigh/CD27high T cells. Specimen: blood. The sequence links TRBV20-1 to TRBJ1-2, and possibly TRBD1, on 5 matching bases. The sequence derives from a woman under 30 in good health. The CDR3 corresponds to CSAAGTGVEYGYTF. The bases read TGCAGTGCGGCCGGGACGGGCGTGGAGTATGGCTACACCTTC.